The rows below give T cell receptor beta chains drawn from one sample of a study of cytomegalovirus exposure and HLA in healthy donors. TCRdb keeps only in-frame clones here, not all; method: immunoSEQ multiplex PCR. Among 250,000 or so clones listed, approximately 91% were seen once. The sample comprised PBMCs. Every receptor here comes from a girl aged 2 to 10 in good health and CMV-seronegative. CDR3s leave out the opening cysteine and the closing phenylalanine or tryptophan. Rows may omit the clone size; those that give it use once, few, many or a size class.

size	V	J	CDR3
.	TRBV6-1	TRBJ2-5	ASSTGLQETQY
.	TRBV27	TRBJ2-1	ATTDRSYNEQF
.	TRBV5-6	TRBJ2-3	ASTSPTWGGTDTQY
.	TRBV13	TRBJ2-7	ASSLESNEQY
.	TRBV28	TRBJ1-2	ASSFGGGGYT
once	TRBV21-1	TRBJ1-2	ASSTRRLATGTGGANYGYT
.	TRBV19	TRBJ1-1	ASSKGGAAGAF
once	TRBV7-6	TRBJ2-1	ASSLVGGTSGRASYNEQF
.	TRBV13	TRBJ2-2	ASSLRDRGTGELF
.	TRBV2	TRBJ2-1	ASSSYRLVDNLAEQF
.	TRBV19	TRBJ1-5	ASSPPRSENQPQH
.	TRBV11-2	TRBJ2-5	ASSLGLDRDQETQY
.	TRBV14	TRBJ2-1	ASSQGGGEITMKQF
.	TRBV28	TRBJ2-7	ASRSLTGGEQY
.	TRBV7-8	TRBJ2-2	ASSLGAVNTGELF
.	TRBV5-1	TRBJ2-7	ASRDLGQGYEQY
.	TRBV19	TRBJ1-5	ASSPGQGTTSSNQPQH
few	TRBV7-6	TRBJ2-7	ASSFGQGGSEQY
.	TRBV13	TRBJ2-3	ASSLGGADTQY
.	TRBV4-1	TRBJ2-7	ASSKGLAGGYEQY
.	TRBV29-1	TRBJ2-1	SVELGGGTYNEQF
once	TRBV10-3	TRBJ2-1	ATASPSGRSYNEQF
.	TRBV30	TRBJ2-1	ACPSRLSYNEQF
.	TRBV13	TRBJ1-1	ASSLRTGRGTEAF
.	TRBV5-6	TRBJ2-7	ASSFGTGASKEQY
few	TRBV5-4	TRBJ2-3	ASSSEPDRGPTDTQY
.	TRBV28	TRBJ1-2	ASRQPGTVYRYT
.	TRBV5-6	TRBJ1-5	ASSLWGPRNQPQH
.	TRBV5-1	TRBJ1-5	ASSPLTGQPQH
.	TRBV28	TRBJ1-6	ASKPGTANSPLH
.	TRBV5-4	TRBJ2-7	ASSGPGTGGPYEQY
.	TRBV19	TRBJ2-2	ASSSRQGAAGELF
.	TRBV19	TRBJ2-5	ASRGLQETQY
.	TRBV12-5	TRBJ1-4	ASGLGDREKLF
.	TRBV7-9	TRBJ2-7	ASSQRQGNYDEQY
.	TRBV28	TRBJ2-7	ASSRGYRVRPFYTEQY
once	TRBV5-1	TRBJ2-6	ASSLVGPGQGGKSSGANVLT